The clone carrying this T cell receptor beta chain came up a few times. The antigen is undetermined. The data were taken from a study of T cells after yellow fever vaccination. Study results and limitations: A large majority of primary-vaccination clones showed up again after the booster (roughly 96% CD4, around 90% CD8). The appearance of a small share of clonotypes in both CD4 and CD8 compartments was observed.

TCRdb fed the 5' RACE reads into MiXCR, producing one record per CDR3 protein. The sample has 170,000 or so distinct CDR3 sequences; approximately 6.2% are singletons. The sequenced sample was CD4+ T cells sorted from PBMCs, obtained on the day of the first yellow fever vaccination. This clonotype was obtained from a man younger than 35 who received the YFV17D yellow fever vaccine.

The DNA of the CDR3 is TGTGCCAGCACCAAGGGGTTCGCGAACACTGAAGCTTTCTTT. Translation gives CASTKGFANTEAFF. This rearrangement joins TRBV7-2 to TRBJ1-1, with a tentative D call TRBD1 (5 bases). V was trimmed by 7 bases and J by 1 base, leaving 13 bases between them. Per the germline V gene, CDR1 is SGHTA and CDR2 is FQGNSA. CDR3 length: 14 amino acids.